This T cell receptor (beta chain) was recovered during a study of T cells in Graves' hyperthyroidism and ophthalmopathy. In its sample, this clonotype was seen many times. Its antigen is not known. Germline assignment: CDR1 MGHDK and CDR2 SYGVNS. The CDR3 has 14 residues. The V and J ends lost 5 bases and 3 bases respectively, with 14 bases between them. Study findings and constraints: Among thyroid clonotypes expanded above 0.001, most also appeared in blood. Stable hyperthyroidism was separated from ophthalmopathy by a model based on 13 V-J features.

The CDR3 regions of TCR beta were amplified from RNA transcripts. Using the HTBI primer set, a first-round RT-PCR was run on the TCR CDR3. In TCRdb, the multiplex PCR reads were re-called with MiXCR into one record per CDR3 protein. The sample has about 520,000 distinct CDR3 sequences, roughly 25% seen once. For the diagnoses, clinical symptoms, serum thyroxine and TRAb, thyroid ultrasound and orbital computed tomography were used. This chain joins TRBV25-1 and TRBJ2-7; D perhaps matches TRBD1 (5 bases). The sequenced material came from blood. The clonotype comes from a woman in her thirties with Graves' ophthalmopathy. The CDR3 DNA follows: TGTGCCAGCAGTCTAGGGGTACACGACTACGAGCAGTACTTC. Translation gives CASSLGVHDYEQYF.